A single sample is the source of the 23 T cell receptor beta chains below, sequenced in a study of CD8 T cells in ankylosing spondylitis. From the 5' RACE reads, TCRdb called clonotypes with MiXCR, one entry per CDR3 protein. Of 250,000 to 400,000 distinct CDR3 sequences in the sample, 11% were seen once. What was sequenced was blood, either unsorted or a sorted T cell fraction (not recorded which). The receptor source for this set is a female donor with ankylosing spondylitis or in good health (not recorded which).

This clonotype was observed a few times. The rearrangement links TRBV25-1 to TRBJ2-3; D unclear. Germline assignment: CDR1 MGHDK and CDR2 SYGVNS. V shed 5 bases and J shed 2 bases, with 14 bases lying between them. The CDR3 has 15 residues. The CDR3 DNA sequence: TGTGCCAGCAGTCCCCACTTCACTAACACAGATACGCAGTATTTT. Translating it yields CASSPHFTNTDTQYF.

This chain joins TRBV5-6 and TRBJ2-1; 10 bases align to TRBD1. This CDR3 has 15 amino acids. The germline V gene encodes CDR1 SGHDT and CDR2 YYEEEE. V shed 5 bases and J 3 bases; nucleotides not matched to a gene: 5. CDR3 loop: CASRPRDRGYNEQFF. Here the CDR3 DNA reads TGTGCCAGCAGACCCCGGGACAGGGGCTACAATGAGCAGTTCTTC.

The table lists this clonotype with many counts. The chain links TRBV27 to TRBJ2-3; 7 nucleotides agree with TRBD2. This CDR3 is 15 amino acids long. V gave up 2 bases and J gave up 8 bases; unmatched junction bases: 10. Germline V gene sequence: CDR1 MNHEY, CDR2 SMNVEV (reference sequence). The CDR3 DNA reads as TGTGCCAGCAGTTTAAGGGCGGGAGTCTTCGGTACGCAGTATTTT. Amino acids: CASSLRAGVFGTQYF.

This clonotype was seen many times. This chain uses TRBV20-1 with TRBJ1-3; D remains ambiguous. CDR3 size: 13 residues. With 6 bases removed from V and 0 bases from J, the gap between germline ends came to 9 bases. Germline-derived CDR1 and CDR2 are DFQATT and SNEGSKA (reference sequence). CDR3 coding DNA: TGCAGTGCCATAGAGCACTCTGGAAACACCATATATTTT. Translated, it gives CSAIEHSGNTIYF.

The chain recombines TRBV20-1 with TRBJ2-7; 10 bases map to TRBD1. The germline gives CDR1 DFQATT, CDR2 SNEGSKA (reference sequence). The CDR3 has 13 amino acids. The J segment lost 7 bases and the V segment lost 4 bases, leaving 7 bases of the junction unmatched. DNA for the CDR3: TGCAGTGCTAAGCGACAGGGGGCAGGGGAGCAGTACTTC. It encodes CSAKRQGAGEQYF.

This clonotype was found many times. The chain couples TRBV7-6 to TRBJ2-4; the D gene is possibly TRBD1 (6 bases). Between the trimmed V and J ends, which lost 5 bases and 8 bases, there was a span of 19 bases. This CDR3 has 15 amino acids. The V gene's germline CDR1 is SGHVS and CDR2 FNYEAQ. This CDR3 reads CASSERGQKTDIQYF. CDR3 nucleotide sequence: TGTGCCAGCAGCGAGCGAGGACAGAAGACGGACATTCAGTACTTC.

At least ten counts were recorded for this clonotype. J is TRBJ2-3 and V is TRBV11-1; 7 bases line up with TRBD1. Unmatched junction bases numbered 8, after V lost 5 bases and J lost 0 bases. The CDR3 extends over 16 amino acids. Germline CDR1 and CDR2: SGHAT and FQDESV (reference sequence). The chain's CDR3 is CASSVYRGRSTDTQYF. The CDR3 DNA follows: TGTGCCAGCAGCGTATACAGGGGCCGTAGCACAGATACGCAGTATTTT.

This clonotype was counted only a few times. V gene TRBV20-1 combines with J gene TRBJ2-1, with D perhaps assigned TRBD1 or TRBD2 (6 bases each). Trimming stripped 5 bases from V and 4 bases from J, with 18 bases between. Germline V gene sequence: CDR1 DFQATT, CDR2 SNEGSKA (reference sequence). This CDR3 is 15 amino acids long. The CDR3 is CSARGPGAPYNEQFF. The CDR3 coding sequence is TGCAGTGCTCGGGGGCCGGGAGCCCCATACAATGAGCAGTTCTTC.

The rearrangement joins TRBV20-1 to TRBJ2-1, with D possibly TRBD1 on 6 matching bases. Trimming shortened V by 0 bases and J by 10 bases, and 13 bases separated the two germline ends. This CDR3 contains 13 residues. The germline CDR1 and CDR2 sequences are DFQATT and SNEGSKA (reference sequence). The CDR3 nucleotides read TGCAGTGCTAGAGACCTGAAAGACAGGGAGCAGTTCTTC. This translates into CSARDLKDREQFF.

This clonotype has more than one count but fewer than ten. This chain links TRBV20-1 with TRBJ1-3; no reliable D call. The CDR3 extends over 11 amino acids. Germline assignment: CDR1 DFQATT and CDR2 SNEGSKA (reference sequence). Trimming removed 3 bases at V and 8 bases at J, with 8 bases between. The CDR3 sequence: CSASHVDTIYF. CDR3 nucleotide sequence: TGCAGTGCTAGTCATGTGGACACCATATATTTT.

Ten or more counts support this clonotype. The chain uses TRBV20-1 and TRBJ1-5; D not certain. CDR3 length: 13 residues. In germline, CDR1 is DFQATT, CDR2 SNEGSKA (reference sequence). V lost 3 bases and J lost 0, with 6 bases in between. DNA of the CDR3: TGCAGTGCTAGTGGAGATAGCAATCAGCCCCAGCATTTT. It specifies CSASGDSNQPQHF.

The chain uses TRBV20-1 and TRBJ1-5; 9 bases match TRBD1. Looked up from germline, CDR1 is DFQATT and CDR2 is SNEGSKA (reference sequence). The J segment lost 4 bases and the V segment lost 6 bases, leaving 7 bases of the junction unmatched. This CDR3 spans 14 amino acids. CDR3 nucleotide sequence: TGCAGTGCGTGGACAGGGGAGCTTAATCAGCCCCAGCATTTT. Its translation is CSAWTGELNQPQHF.

The chain joins TRBV20-1 to TRBJ1-1; a possible D gene is TRBD1 (6 bases). Germline V gene sequence: CDR1 DFQATT, CDR2 SNEGSKA (reference sequence). The CDR3 totals 18 residues. V was trimmed by 0 bases and J by 1 base, leaving 21 bases between them. CDR3 nucleotides: TGCAGTGCTAGAGATCGGGGTTGGGGGGCCGGAGAGAACACTGAAGCTTTCTTT. Residues: CSARDRGWGAGENTEAFF.

This clonotype came up many times. The V call is TRBV7-2, the J call TRBJ2-1; D possibly corresponds to TRBD1 (6 bases). The V end lost 5 bases, the J end lost 5 bases, and 16 bases lay between the germline ends. Germline values: CDR1 SGHTA, CDR2 FQGNSA. The CDR3 contains 15 residues. The CDR3 DNA reads as TGTGCCAGCAGCCACCGGGACATCACCGACAATGAGCAGTTCTTC. Translated: CASSHRDITDNEQFF. The full variable domain, rest sourced from reference TRBV7-2 and TRBJ2-1, is GAGVSQSPSNKVTEKGKDVELRCDPISGHTALYWYRQSLGQGLEFLIYFQGNSAPDKSGLPSDRFSAERTGGSVSTLTIQRTQQEDSAVYLCASSHRDITDNEQFFGPGTRLTVL.

This clonotype was recorded a few times. V gene TRBV5-1 combines with J gene TRBJ2-7; the D gene could be TRBD1 or TRBD2 (5 bases each). Trimming left V 4 bases short and J 2 bases short, with 10 bases between. The CDR3 is 13 amino acids. Germline-derived CDR1 and CDR2 are SGHRS and YFSETQ. CDR3 protein: CASSGGPPYEQYF. For the CDR3, the DNA is TGCGCCAGCAGCGGGGGTCCCCCCTACGAGCAGTACTTC.

Here the CDR3 reads CATSRDRGQRLNQPQHF. The CDR3 DNA reads as TGTGCCACCAGCAGAGATCGGGGCCAGAGACTTAATCAGCCCCAGCATTTT. The V gene is TRBV15, the J gene TRBJ1-5; D is perhaps TRBD1 (5 bases). Germline-derived CDR1 and CDR2 are LNHNV and YYDKDF (reference sequence). V was pared by 0 bases and J by 4 bases, with 16 bases between. The CDR3 is made up of 17 amino acids. Supplemented by reference TRBV15 and TRBJ1-5, the full variable domain reads DAMVIQNPRYQVTQFGKPVTLSCSQTLNHNVMYWYQQKSSQAPKLLFHYYDKDFNNEADTPDNFQSRRPNTSFCFLDIRSPGLGDTAMYLCATSRDRGQRLNQPQHFGDGTRLSIL.

The V and J genes are TRBV6-9 and TRBJ1-1, with D uncertain. V shed 10 bases and J shed 0 bases, with 12 bases lying between them. Germline-derived CDR1 and CDR2 are MNHGY and SVAAGI. This CDR3 is built from 13 residues. The CDR3 here is CAIIGRLNTEAFF. In DNA, the CDR3 is TGTGCCATCATAGGACGGTTGAACACTGAAGCTTTCTTT.

This clonotype was seen many times. CDR3 region: CASTPVASYEQYF. The CDR3 DNA reads TGTGCCAGCACCCCTGTGGCCTCCTACGAGCAGTACTTC. The chain has TRBV11-1 and TRBJ2-7, with unresolved D. The CDR3 sequence is 13 residues long. Deletions cut 7 bases from V and 0 bases from J, with 10 bases between. CDR1 SGHAT and CDR2 FQDESV come from the germline V gene (reference sequence).

This clonotype was seen many times. The rearrangement links TRBV20-1 to TRBJ2-3, with D perhaps assigned TRBD1 or TRBD2 (5 bases each). CDR1 and CDR2 (germline): DFQATT, SNEGSKA (reference sequence). This CDR3 is 10 amino acids long. Trimming took off 6 bases at V and 8 bases at J, with 9 bases between the two ends. The CDR3, as DNA: TGCAGTGCGACAGAGGGTACGCAGTATTTT. Protein: CSATEGTQYF.

The CDR3 DNA is TGTGCCAGCAGCGTCGAAGGAAATGTGAACACTGAAGCTTTCTTT. It encodes CASSVEGNVNTEAFF. This chain joins TRBV7-3 and TRBJ1-1, with D uncertain. Germline V CDR1 and CDR2: SGHTA, FQGTGA. Trimming took off 5 bases at V and 0 bases at J, with 13 bases between the two ends. This CDR3 comprises 15 residues.

This clonotype was observed at least ten times. This chain links TRBV12-3 or TRBV12-4 with TRBJ2-6; D is unclear. CDR3 length equals 13 residues. V lost 3 bases to trimming and J lost 0 bases, with 0 bases between them. CDR3 residues: CASSFSGANVLTF. The CDR3 bases are TGTGCCAGCAGTTTCTCTGGGGCCAACGTCCTGACTTTC.

The genes are TRBV29-1 and TRBJ2-5; a weak D match, TRBD1 (6 bases). The CDR3 length is 14 residues. The germline CDR1 and CDR2 sequences are SQVTM and ANQGSEA. The ends were cut back, 5 bases at V and 1 base at J, with 14 bases in the middle. CDR3 amino acids: CSVWGRSGQETQYF. DNA for the CDR3: TGCAGCGTTTGGGGGCGAAGCGGCCAAGAGACCCAGTACTTC.

The V gene is TRBV15, the J gene TRBJ1-5; D is uncertain. V was cut by 0 bases and J by 6 bases, with 12 bases left in between. Germline CDR1 LNHNV, CDR2 YYDKDF (reference sequence). The CDR3 loop spans 15 amino acids. CDR3 DNA sequence: TGTGCCACCAGCAGAGAGGGAGGGTTGGGTCAGCCCCAGCATTTT. This translates into CATSREGGLGQPQHF.